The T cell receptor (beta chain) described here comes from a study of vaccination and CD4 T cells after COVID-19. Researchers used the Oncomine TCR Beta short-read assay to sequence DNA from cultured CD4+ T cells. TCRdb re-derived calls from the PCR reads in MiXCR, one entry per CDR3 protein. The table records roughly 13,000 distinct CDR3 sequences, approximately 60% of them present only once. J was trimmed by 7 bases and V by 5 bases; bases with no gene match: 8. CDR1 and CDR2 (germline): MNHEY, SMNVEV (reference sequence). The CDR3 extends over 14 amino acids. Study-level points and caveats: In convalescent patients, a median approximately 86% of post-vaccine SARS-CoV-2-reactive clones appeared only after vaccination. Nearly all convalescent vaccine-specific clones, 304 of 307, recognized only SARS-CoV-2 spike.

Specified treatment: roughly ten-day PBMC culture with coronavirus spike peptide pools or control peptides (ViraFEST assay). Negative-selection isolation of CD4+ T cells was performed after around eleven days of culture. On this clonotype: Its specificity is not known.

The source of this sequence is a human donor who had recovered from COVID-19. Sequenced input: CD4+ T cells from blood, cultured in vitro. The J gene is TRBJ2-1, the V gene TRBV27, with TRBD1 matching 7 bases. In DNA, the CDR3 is TGTGCCAGCAGTGCCGGGACAGCCCTTAATGAGCAGTTCTTC. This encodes CASSAGTALNEQFF.